The text below deals with one T cell receptor (beta chain). Its antigen is not identified. The V gene's germline CDR1 is SNHLY and CDR2 FYNNEI. CDR3 size: 13 residues. The V end was cut by 3 bases, the J end by 4 bases, with 9 bases between. Approximately 100 million PBMCs per unsorted sample were used for genomic DNA. This record belongs to a study of shared clonotypes between healthy human individuals. Study context: Donors, aged 18 to 49, were two women and three men. Whole-study findings and limits: It was the few donors that limited the genetic and exposure-history diversity represented.

Ten immunoSEQ deep assay plates held the unsorted PBMC DNA. Generated by immunoSEQ multiplex PCR, the TCRdb table keeps only in-frame clones and is missing some. The sample yields about 600,000 clones, around 76% seen once. Sequenced: PBMCs. The origin of this receptor is a woman aged 40 to 50 in good health. Some clones in this sample may be carry-over from other donors' samples. The V call is TRBV2, the J call TRBJ2-5; the D gene is possibly TRBD2 (5 bases). CDR3 amino acids: CASSEDLLETQYF. DNA of the CDR3: TGTGCCAGCAGTGAGGACTTATTAGAGACCCAGTACTTC.